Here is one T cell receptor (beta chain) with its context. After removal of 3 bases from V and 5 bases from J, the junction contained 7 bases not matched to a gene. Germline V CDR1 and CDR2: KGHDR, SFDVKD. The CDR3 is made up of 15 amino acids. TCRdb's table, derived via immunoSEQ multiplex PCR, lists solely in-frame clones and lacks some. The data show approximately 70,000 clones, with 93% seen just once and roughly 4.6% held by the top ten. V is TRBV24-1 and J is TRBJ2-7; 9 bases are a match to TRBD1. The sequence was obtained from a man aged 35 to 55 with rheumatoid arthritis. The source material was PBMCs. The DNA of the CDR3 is TGTGCCACCAGTGATCCTACAGGGGGCCGGAACGAGCAGTACTTC. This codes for CATSDPTGGRNEQYF.